This T cell receptor (beta chain) was obtained from a study of T cell repertoires in cytomegalovirus infection. Study at large: Peptides in the study included HLA-C-restricted and HLA-B-restricted CMV epitopes.

Broader study findings: The ex vivo response was dominated by HLA-C-restricted CMV-specific TCR beta clonotypes.

TCRdb recomputed calls from the reads with MiXCR, one row per CDR3 protein. The sample holds approximately 990,000 distinct CDR3 sequences, around 30% seen once. A remark on this clonotype: The antigen remains undetermined.

This receptor was identified in a human donor in good health (CMV status not recorded). Some clones in this sample may be carry-over from other donors' samples. The input for sequencing was cultured CD8+ T cells from PBMCs, taken from culture after CMV antigen stimulation.

CDR3 DNA sequence: TGTGCCAGCAGACCCCCCGGGACAGGGGGCAGGCGGCACTATGGCTACACCTTC. Its protein product is CASRPPGTGGRRHYGYTF. The V call is TRBV5-6, the J call TRBJ1-2; 12 positions match TRBD1. V shed 5 bases and J 3 bases; nucleotides not matched to a gene: 14. The CDR3 spans 18 residues. Germline V gives CDR1 SGHDT, CDR2 YYEEEE. Based on the CDR3 plus reference TRBV5-6 and TRBJ1-2, the full variable domain is DAGVTQSPTHLIKTRGQQVTLRCSPKSGHDTVSWYQQALGQGPQFIFQYYEEEERQRGNFPDRFSGHQFPNYSSELNVNALLLGDSALYLCASRPPGTGGRRHYGYTFGSGTRLTVV.